This T cell receptor (beta chain) was recorded in a study of glioma-infiltrating T cells. CDR1 and CDR2 (germline): SGHTA, FQGNSA. V shed 3 bases and J 1 base; nucleotides not matched to a gene: 9. The CDR3 sequence is 17 residues long. Amplification of TCR alpha and beta CDR3 regions from RNA used iRepertoire nested multiplex PCR. TCRdb used MiXCR to reprocess the multiplex PCR reads, holding one entry per CDR3 protein. This sample has under 150,000 distinct CDR3 sequences, with under 25% found just once. General study points: Non-neoplastic patients had below-expected tissue-blood divergence, while all gliomas exceeded expectation. Tissue and blood shared very few CDR3 sequences.

As for this clonotype: Its antigen is as yet unknown.

Sequencing was performed on glioma tissue, nonneoplastic brain tissue, or PBMCs (not recorded which). The clonotype was recovered from a human donor with low-grade glioma or glioblastoma, undergoing nonglioma brain surgery, or in good health (not recorded which). V gene TRBV7-2 combines with J gene TRBJ2-1, with TRBD2 identical over 7 bases. The CDR3 loop reads CASSFMGSSGSYNEQFF. The CDR3 DNA reads as TGTGCCAGCAGCTTTATGGGGAGTAGCGGGTCCTACAATGAGCAGTTCTTC.